This paragraph reports one T cell receptor beta chain. Its antigen is currently unknown. This sample was taken from a study of early T cells in non-severe SARS-CoV-2 infection. Study background: Chains stayed unpaired after sequencing of bulk RNA from unsorted whole blood. Broader study findings: Anti-spike CD8 responses were favored in VDJdb matching, and private and CD4 specificities were missed.

Unique molecular identifier tags were affixed to discrete cDNA molecules. A single record per CDR3 protein comes from TCRdb applying MiXCR to the 5' RACE reads. The repertoire has roughly 86,000 distinct CDR3 sequences, around 15% of them found once; the top ten carry about 0.59%. Looked up from germline, CDR1 is DFQATT and CDR2 is SNEGSKA (reference sequence). V was pared by 1 base and J by 1 base, with 7 bases between. The CDR3 totals 13 residues. The clonotype originates from an adult who was a healthcare worker with PCR-confirmed SARS-CoV-2 infection or an uninfected control (not recorded which). Material: whole blood. This chain joins TRBV20-1 and TRBJ1-1, with no clear D. The CDR3 spells CSARVASNTEAFF. CDR3 DNA: TGCAGTGCTAGAGTCGCATCGAACACTGAAGCTTTCTTT.